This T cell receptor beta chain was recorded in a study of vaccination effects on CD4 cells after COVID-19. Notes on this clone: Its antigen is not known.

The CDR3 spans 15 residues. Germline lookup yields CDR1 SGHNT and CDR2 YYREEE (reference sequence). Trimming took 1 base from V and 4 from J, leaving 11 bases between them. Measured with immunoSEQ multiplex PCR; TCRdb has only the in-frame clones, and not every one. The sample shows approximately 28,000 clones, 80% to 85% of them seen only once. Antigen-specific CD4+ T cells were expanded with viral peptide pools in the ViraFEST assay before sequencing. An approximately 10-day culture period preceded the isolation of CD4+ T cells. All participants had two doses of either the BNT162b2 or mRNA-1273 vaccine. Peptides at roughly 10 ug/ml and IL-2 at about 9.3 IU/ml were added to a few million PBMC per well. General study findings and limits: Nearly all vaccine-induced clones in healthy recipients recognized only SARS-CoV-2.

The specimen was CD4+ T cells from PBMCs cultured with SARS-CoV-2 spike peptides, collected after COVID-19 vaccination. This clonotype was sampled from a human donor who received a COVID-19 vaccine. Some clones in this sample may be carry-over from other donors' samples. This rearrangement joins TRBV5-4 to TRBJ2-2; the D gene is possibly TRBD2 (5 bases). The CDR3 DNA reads TGTGCCAGCAGCTTGAGAGGGTTGGGCACCGGGGAGCTGTTTTTT. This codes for CASSLRGLGTGELFF.